This T cell receptor beta chain was sequenced for a study of blood T cells in healthy people across ages. CDR3 size: 15 residues. Germline CDR1 is SGHRS and CDR2 is YFSETQ. The V end was cut by 0 bases, the J end by 4 bases, with 11 bases between. Through a sample-barcoded 5' primer and a J-beta primer mix, a second PCR was run for roughly 7 to 12 cycles. TCRdb re-analysed the 5' RACE reads in MiXCR, keeping a single row per CDR3 protein. This table holds 800,000 to 1,000,000 distinct CDR3 sequences, roughly 43% found once. The chain uses TRBV5-1 and TRBJ2-1, with D maybe TRBD1 (6 bases). The sequencing sample was made of blood. The sequence was collected from a young man in good health. The CDR3 DNA reads TGCGCCAGCAGCTTGGTGGGGGCCGATTACAATGAGCAGTTCTTC. Its translation is CASSLVGADYNEQFF.